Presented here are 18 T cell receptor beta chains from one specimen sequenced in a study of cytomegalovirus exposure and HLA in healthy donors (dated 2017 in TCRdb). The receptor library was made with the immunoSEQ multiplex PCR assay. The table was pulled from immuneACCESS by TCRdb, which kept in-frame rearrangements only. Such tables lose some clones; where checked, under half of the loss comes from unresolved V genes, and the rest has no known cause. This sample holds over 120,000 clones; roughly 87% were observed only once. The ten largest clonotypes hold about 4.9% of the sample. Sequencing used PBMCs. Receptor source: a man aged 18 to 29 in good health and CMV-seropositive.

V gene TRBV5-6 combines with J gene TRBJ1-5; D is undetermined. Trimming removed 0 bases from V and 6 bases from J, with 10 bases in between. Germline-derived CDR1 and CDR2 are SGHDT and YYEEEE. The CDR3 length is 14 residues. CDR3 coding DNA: TGTGCCAGCAGCTTGGGCGGCTTGGTTCAGCCCCAGCATTTT. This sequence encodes CASSLGGLVQPQHF.

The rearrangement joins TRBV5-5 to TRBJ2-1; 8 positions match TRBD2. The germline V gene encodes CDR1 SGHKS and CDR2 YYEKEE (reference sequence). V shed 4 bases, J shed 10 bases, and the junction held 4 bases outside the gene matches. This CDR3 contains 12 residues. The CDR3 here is CASSNLAGEQFF. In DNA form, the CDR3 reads TGTGCCAGCAGCAATTTAGCGGGAGAGCAGTTCTTC.

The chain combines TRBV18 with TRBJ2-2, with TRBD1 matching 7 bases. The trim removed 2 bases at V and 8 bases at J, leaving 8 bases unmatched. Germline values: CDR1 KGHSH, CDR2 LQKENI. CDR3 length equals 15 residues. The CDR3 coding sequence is TGTGCCAGCTCACCAGGGACAGTCCCGGGAGGGGAGCTGTTTTTT. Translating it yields CASSPGTVPGGELFF.

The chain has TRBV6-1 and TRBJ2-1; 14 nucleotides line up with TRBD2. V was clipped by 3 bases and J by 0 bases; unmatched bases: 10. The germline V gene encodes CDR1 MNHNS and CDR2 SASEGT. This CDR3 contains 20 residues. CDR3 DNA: TGTGCCAGCAGTGACCACCCGGGACTAGCGGGGGTAAGCTCCTACAATGAGCAGTTCTTC. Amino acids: CASSDHPGLAGVSSYNEQFF.

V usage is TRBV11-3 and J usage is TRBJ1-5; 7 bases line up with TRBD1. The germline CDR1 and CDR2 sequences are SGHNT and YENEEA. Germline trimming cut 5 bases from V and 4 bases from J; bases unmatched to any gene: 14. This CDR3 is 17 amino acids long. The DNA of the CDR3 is TGTGCCAGCAGCGTTACAGGGGAACCAAGCCGAAATCAGCCCCAGCATTTT. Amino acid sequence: CASSVTGEPSRNQPQHF.

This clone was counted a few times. CDR3 region: CASSSGQGASALHF. The CDR3 region has the DNA TGTGCCAGCAGTTCGGGACAGGGGGCGTCGGCCCTCCACTTT. The genes are TRBV27 and TRBJ1-6; 12 bases align to TRBD1. CDR3 length equals 14 residues. V was clipped by 4 bases and J by 14 bases; unmatched bases: 6. CDR1 and CDR2 (germline): MNHEY, SMNVEV (reference sequence).

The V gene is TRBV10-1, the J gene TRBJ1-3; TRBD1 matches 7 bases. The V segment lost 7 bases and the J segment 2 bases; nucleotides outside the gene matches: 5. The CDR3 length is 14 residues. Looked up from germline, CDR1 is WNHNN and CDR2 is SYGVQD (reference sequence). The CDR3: CASILQGPGNTIYF. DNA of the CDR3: TGCGCCAGCATATTACAGGGGCCTGGAAACACCATATATTTT.

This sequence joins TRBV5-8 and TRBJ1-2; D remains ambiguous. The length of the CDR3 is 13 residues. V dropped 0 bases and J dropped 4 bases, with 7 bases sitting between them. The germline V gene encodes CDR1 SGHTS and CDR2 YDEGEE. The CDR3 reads CASSLGGSYGYTF. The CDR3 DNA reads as TGTGCCAGCAGCTTGGGCGGAAGCTATGGCTACACCTTC.

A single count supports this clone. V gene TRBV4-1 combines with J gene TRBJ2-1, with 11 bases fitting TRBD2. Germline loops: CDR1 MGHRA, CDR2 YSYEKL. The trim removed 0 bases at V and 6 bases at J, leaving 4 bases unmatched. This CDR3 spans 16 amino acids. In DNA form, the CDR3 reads TGCGCCAGCAGCCAAGAAGGTAGCGGGGGGGTCAATGAGCAGTTCTTC. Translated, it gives CASSQEGSGGVNEQFF.

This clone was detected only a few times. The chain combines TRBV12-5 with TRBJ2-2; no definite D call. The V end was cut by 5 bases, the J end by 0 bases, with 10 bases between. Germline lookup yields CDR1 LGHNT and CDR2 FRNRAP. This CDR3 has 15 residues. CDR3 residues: CASGLEQTNTGELFF. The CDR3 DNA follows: TGTGCTAGTGGTCTCGAACAGACGAACACCGGGGAGCTGTTTTTT.

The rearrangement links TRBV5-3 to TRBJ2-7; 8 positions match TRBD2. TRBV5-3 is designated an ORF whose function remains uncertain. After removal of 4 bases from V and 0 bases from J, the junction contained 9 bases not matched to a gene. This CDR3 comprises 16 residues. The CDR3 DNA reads TGTGCCAGAAGCGGGGATAGCGGGATGAGCTCCTACGAGCAGTACTTC. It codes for CARSGDSGMSSYEQYF.

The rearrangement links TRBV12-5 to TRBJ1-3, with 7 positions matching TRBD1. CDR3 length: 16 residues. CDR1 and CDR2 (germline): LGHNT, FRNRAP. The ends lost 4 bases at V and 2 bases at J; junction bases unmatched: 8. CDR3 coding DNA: TGTGCTAGTGGTTCCCTCAGGGGGGCACCTGGAAACACCATATATTTT. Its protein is CASGSLRGAPGNTIYF.

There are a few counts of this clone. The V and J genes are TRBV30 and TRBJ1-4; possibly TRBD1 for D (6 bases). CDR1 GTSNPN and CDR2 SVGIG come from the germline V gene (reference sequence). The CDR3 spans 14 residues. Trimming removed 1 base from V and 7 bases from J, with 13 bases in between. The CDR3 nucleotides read TGTGCCTGGAGTGGCGGAAAAGGGGGTGAAAAACTGTTTTTT. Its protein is CAWSGGKGGEKLFF. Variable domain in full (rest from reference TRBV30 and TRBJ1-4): SQTIHQWPATLVQPVGSPLSLECTVEGTSNPNLYWYRQAAGRGLQLLFYSVGIGQISSEVPQNLSASRPQDRQFILSSKKLLLSDSGFYLCAWSGGKGGEKLFFGSGTQLSVL.

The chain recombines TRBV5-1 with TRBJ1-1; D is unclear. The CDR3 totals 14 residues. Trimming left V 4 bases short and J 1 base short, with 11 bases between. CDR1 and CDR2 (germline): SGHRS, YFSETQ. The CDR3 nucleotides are TGCGCCAGCAGCAGGCAGGCCCCGAACACTGAAGCTTTCTTT. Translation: CASSRQAPNTEAFF.

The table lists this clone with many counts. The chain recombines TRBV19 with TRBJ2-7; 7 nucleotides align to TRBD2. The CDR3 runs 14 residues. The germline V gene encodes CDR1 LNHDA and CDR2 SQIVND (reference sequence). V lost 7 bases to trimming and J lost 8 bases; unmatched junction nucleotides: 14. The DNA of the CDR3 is TGTGCCAGTACCACCACCCTGGGGAGGGGAAAGCAGTACTTC. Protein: CASTTTLGRGKQYF. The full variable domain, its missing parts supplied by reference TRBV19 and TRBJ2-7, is DGGITQSPKYLFRKEGQNVTLSCEQNLNHDAMYWYRQDPGQGLRLIYYSQIVNDFQKGDIAEGYSVSREKKESFPLTVTSAQKNPTAFYLCASTTTLGRGKQYFGPGTRLTVT.

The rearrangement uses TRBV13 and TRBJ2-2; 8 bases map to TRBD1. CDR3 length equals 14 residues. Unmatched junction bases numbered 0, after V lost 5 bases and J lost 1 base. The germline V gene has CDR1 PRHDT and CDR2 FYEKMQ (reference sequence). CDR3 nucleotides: TGTGCCAGCAGCGACAGGGGGAACACCGGGGAGCTGTTTTTT. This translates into CASSDRGNTGELFF.

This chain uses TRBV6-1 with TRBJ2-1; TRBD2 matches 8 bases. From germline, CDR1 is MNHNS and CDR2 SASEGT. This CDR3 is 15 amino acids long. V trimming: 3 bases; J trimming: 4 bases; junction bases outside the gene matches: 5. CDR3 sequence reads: CASSDTGGPYNEQFF. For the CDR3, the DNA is TGTGCCAGCAGTGACACGGGAGGGCCTTACAATGAGCAGTTCTTC.

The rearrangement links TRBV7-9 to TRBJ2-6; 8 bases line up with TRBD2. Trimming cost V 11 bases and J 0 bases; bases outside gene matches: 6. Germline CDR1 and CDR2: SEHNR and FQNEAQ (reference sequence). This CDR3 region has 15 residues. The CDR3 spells CALREGSSGANVLTF. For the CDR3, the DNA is TGTGCCTTACGGGAGGGTAGCTCTGGGGCCAACGTCCTGACTTTC. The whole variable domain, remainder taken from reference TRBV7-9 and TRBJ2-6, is DTGVSQNPRHKITKRGQNVTFRCDPISEHNRLYWYRQTLGQGPEFLTYFQNEAQLEKSRLLSDRFSAERPKGSFSTLEIQRTEQGDSAMYLCALREGSSGANVLTFGAGSRLTVL.